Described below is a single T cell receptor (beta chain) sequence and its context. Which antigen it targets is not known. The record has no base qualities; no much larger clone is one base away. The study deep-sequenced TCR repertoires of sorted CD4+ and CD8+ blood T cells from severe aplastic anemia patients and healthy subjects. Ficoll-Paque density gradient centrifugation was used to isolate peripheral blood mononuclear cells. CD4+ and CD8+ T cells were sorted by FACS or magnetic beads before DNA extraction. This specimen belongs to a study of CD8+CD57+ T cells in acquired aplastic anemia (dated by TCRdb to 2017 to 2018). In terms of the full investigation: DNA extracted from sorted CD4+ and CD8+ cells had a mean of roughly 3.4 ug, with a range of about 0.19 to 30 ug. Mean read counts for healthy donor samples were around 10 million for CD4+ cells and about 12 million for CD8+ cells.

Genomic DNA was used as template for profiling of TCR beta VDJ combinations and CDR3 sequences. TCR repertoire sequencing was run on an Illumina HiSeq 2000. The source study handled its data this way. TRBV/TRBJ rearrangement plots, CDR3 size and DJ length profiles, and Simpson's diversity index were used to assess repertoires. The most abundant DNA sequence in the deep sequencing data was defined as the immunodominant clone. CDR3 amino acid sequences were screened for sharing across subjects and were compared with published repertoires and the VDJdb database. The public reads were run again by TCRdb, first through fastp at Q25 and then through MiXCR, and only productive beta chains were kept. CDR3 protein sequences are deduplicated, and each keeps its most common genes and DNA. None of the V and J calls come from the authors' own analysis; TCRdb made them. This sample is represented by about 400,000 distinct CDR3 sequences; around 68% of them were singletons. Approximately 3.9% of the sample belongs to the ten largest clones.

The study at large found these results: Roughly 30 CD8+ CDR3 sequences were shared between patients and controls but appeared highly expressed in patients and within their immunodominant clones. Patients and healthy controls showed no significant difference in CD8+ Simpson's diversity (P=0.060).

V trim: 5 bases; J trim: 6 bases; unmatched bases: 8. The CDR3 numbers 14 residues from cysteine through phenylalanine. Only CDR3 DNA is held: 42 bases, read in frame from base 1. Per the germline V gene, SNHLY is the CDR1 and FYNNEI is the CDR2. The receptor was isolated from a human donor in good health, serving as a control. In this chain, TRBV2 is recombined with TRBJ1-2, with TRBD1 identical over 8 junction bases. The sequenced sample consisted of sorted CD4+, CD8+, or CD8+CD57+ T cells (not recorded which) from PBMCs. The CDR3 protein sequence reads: CASSIDRGANGYTF. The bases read TGTGCCAGCAGTATCGACAGGGGAGCGAATGGCTACACCTTC.